These 21 T cell receptor beta chains were sequenced from one sample in a study of OX40 agonist ivuxolimab in advanced cancers. Measured with immunoSEQ multiplex PCR; TCRdb has only the in-frame clones, and not every one. The profile shows about 52,000 clones, 65% to 85% of them singletons. The source was CD4+ or CD8+ T cells sorted from blood, collected in a trial of the OX40 agonist ivuxolimab. The receptor source for this set is an adult with an advanced solid tumor such as melanoma, head and neck, liver or kidney cancer.

This chain connects TRBV7-9 to TRBJ2-1; 7 bases match TRBD1. The CDR3 length is 15 residues. After removal of 5 bases from V and 2 bases from J, the junction contained 6 bases not matched to a gene. Germline-derived CDR1 and CDR2 are SEHNR and FQNEAQ (reference sequence). CDR3 in amino acids: CASSLRDSPYNEQFF. CDR3 sequence (DNA): TGTGCCAGCAGCCTCCGGGACAGCCCCTACAATGAGCAGTTCTTC.

This sequence joins TRBV5-6 and TRBJ2-5; D possibly corresponds to TRBD1 (5 bases). This CDR3 comprises 14 residues. V was trimmed by 0 bases and J by 2 bases, leaving 8 bases between them. Germline V gives CDR1 SGHDT, CDR2 YYEEEE. The CDR3 bases are TGTGCCAGCAGCTTGGGGACAATGCAAGAGACCCAGTACTTC. This encodes CASSLGTMQETQYF.

The gene calls are TRBV5-1 and TRBJ2-3; TRBD2 matches 8 bases. Germline V CDR1 and CDR2: SGHRS, YFSETQ. The CDR3 contains 13 residues. The V and J ends lost 5 bases and 2 bases, in that order; junction bases with no gene match: 1. The CDR3 protein is CASSSGDTDTQYF. The DNA for the CDR3 is TGCGCCAGCAGTAGCGGGGACACAGATACGCAGTATTTT.

The rearrangement joins TRBV6-6 to TRBJ1-1; D call uncertain. This CDR3 is built from 14 residues. The germline V gene has CDR1 MNHNY and CDR2 SVGAGI (reference sequence). Trimming removed 2 bases from V and 0 bases from J, with 7 bases in between. The CDR3 reads CASSYGGMNTEAFF. The CDR3 nucleotides read TGTGCCAGCAGTTACGGAGGCATGAACACTGAAGCTTTCTTT.

This rearrangement joins TRBV18 to TRBJ2-7; D perhaps matches TRBD2 (6 bases). CDR3 size: 14 residues. Trimming shortened V by 0 bases and J by 6 bases, and 12 bases separated the two germline ends. Germline V gene data show CDR1 as KGHSH and CDR2 as LQKENI. CDR3 loop: CASSPPSRDGEQYF. CDR3 DNA sequence: TGTGCCAGCTCACCACCTTCGCGGGACGGCGAGCAGTACTTC. The full variable domain, with the rest looked up from reference TRBV18 and TRBJ2-7, is NAGVMQNPRHLVRRRGQEARLRCSPMKGHSHVYWYRQLPEEGLKFMVYLQKENIIDESGMPKERFSAEFPKEGPSILRIQQVVRGDSAAYFCASSPPSRDGEQYFGPGTRLTVT.

J is TRBJ2-3 and V is TRBV7-9; tentatively, D is TRBD2 (7 bases). CDR3 length equals 17 residues. Germline loops: CDR1 SEHNR, CDR2 FQNEAQ (reference sequence). Trimming left V 8 bases short and J 2 bases short, with 23 bases between. CDR3 DNA sequence: TGTGCCAGCGGGGTAGGGGTTGCGGGGGCTTACACAGATACGCAGTATTTT. Translating gives CASGVGVAGAYTDTQYF.

The chain joins TRBV6-5 to TRBJ1-2; 10 positions agree with TRBD1. CDR3 size: 16 residues. The V and J ends lost 0 bases and 5 bases, in that order; junction bases with no gene match: 6. Germline lookup yields CDR1 MNHEY and CDR2 SVGAGI. CDR3 amino acids: CASSYSNPGQGYGYTF. For the CDR3, the DNA is TGTGCCAGCAGTTACTCAAATCCGGGACAGGGGTATGGCTACACCTTC.

The chain has TRBV29-1 and TRBJ1-3; TRBD1 matches 8 bases. Germline V gene sequence: CDR1 SQVTM, CDR2 ANQGSEA. Trimming cost V 3 bases and J 4 bases; bases outside gene matches: 5. The CDR3 is 14 amino acids. The CDR3 loop reads CSVDGTGLGNTIYF. Here the CDR3 DNA reads TGCAGCGTTGATGGGACAGGATTAGGAAACACCATATATTTT.

The V gene is TRBV28, the J gene TRBJ2-1; 7 nucleotides align to TRBD2. Germline CDR1 is MDHEN and CDR2 is SYDVKM. With 8 bases clipped from V and 2 bases from J, the junction kept 9 bases outside the gene matches. CDR3 length: 15 residues. In nucleotides, the CDR3 is TGTGCCAGCCCGCCCCGACGGGGGGCCTACAATGAGCAGTTCTTC. Its translation: CASPPRRGAYNEQFF.

The chain joins TRBV27 to TRBJ2-1; tentatively, D is TRBD2 (7 bases). Germline CDR1 and CDR2: MNHEY and SMNVEV (reference sequence). The CDR3 totals 15 residues. Trimming removed 4 bases from V and 5 bases from J, with 15 bases in between. The CDR3: CASSSFAGANNEQFF. The DNA for the CDR3 is TGTGCCAGCAGTTCCTTTGCGGGGGCCAACAATGAGCAGTTCTTC.

The chain combines TRBV4-3 with TRBJ1-1; 7 bases agree with TRBD1. The CDR3 runs 18 residues. V shed 0 bases, J shed 1 base, and the junction held 11 bases outside the gene matches. From germline, CDR1 is LGHNA and CDR2 YSLEER. CDR3: CASSQDLTGTHSNTEAFF. Here the CDR3 DNA reads TGCGCCAGCAGCCAAGATCTGACAGGGACCCACTCGAACACTGAAGCTTTCTTT.

This chain uses TRBV21-1 with TRBJ1-5; the table's D call, TRBD1, was not checked against the DNA. TRBV21-1 constitutes a pseudogene. The CDR3 sequence is 17 residues long. CDR3 loop: CASSTNRVTYSNQPQHF. CDR3 DNA: TGTGCCAGCAGCACCAACAGGGTGACTTACAGCAATCAGCCCCAGCATTTT.

This clone was detected once. V and J are TRBV5-5 and TRBJ2-7, with D perhaps matching TRBD1 (6 bases). Germline CDR1 is SGHKS and CDR2 is YYEKEE (reference sequence). The CDR3 sequence is 13 residues long. The germline V and J ends were trimmed by 5 bases and 5 bases, with 14 bases remaining between them. The CDR3, as DNA: TGTGCCAGCAGGACCACAGGGAGCGACGAGCAGTACTTC. It specifies CASRTTGSDEQYF.

The V gene is TRBV6-6, the J gene TRBJ2-7, with D possibly TRBD1 on 8 matching bases. Trimming pared 6 bases from V and 8 bases from J, leaving 23 bases between. Germline values: CDR1 MNHNY, CDR2 SVGAGI (reference sequence). The CDR3 is 15 residues long. The chain's CDR3 is CASSPDRGGITKQYF. CDR3 coding DNA: TGTGCCAGCAGCCCTGACAGGGGAGGGATTACGAAGCAGTACTTC.

In its sample, this clone was seen a few times. CDR3 region: CASSLTAPGARTDTQYF. The CDR3 nucleotides are TGTGCCAGCAGCTTAACGGCCCCAGGTGCCCGCACAGATACGCAGTATTTT. The rearrangement uses TRBV7-3 and TRBJ2-3; the D is unclear. Trimming stripped 0 bases from V and 1 base from J, with 14 bases between. The CDR3 runs 17 residues. Germline V gene data show CDR1 as SGHTA and CDR2 as FQGTGA.

Worth noting for this clone: Additional DNA sequences in this sample encode the identical CDR3. J is TRBJ1-1 and V is TRBV9, with unresolved D. Germline V gene sequence: CDR1 SGDLS, CDR2 YYNGEE. V lost 8 bases and J lost 6, with 11 bases in between. The CDR3 runs to 11 residues. The CDR3 region has the DNA TGTGCCAGAGAATTAGAAGCTGAAGCTTTCTTT. Its protein is CARELEAEAFF.

V is TRBV5-4 and J is TRBJ2-5, with 12 bases that match TRBD1. The CDR3 spans 17 residues. In germline, CDR1 is SGHNT, CDR2 YYREEE (reference sequence). J gave up 3 bases and V 3 bases, and 9 bases lay outside the gene matches. DNA for the CDR3: TGTGCCAGCAGCTCCGGGACAGGGGGCTACGGCGAAGAGACCCAGTACTTC. This translates into CASSSGTGGYGEETQYF. The variable domain in full, with the rest retrieved from reference TRBV5-4 and TRBJ2-5, is ETGVTQSPTHLIKTRGQQVTLRCSSQSGHNTVSWYQQALGQGPQFIFQYYREEENGRGNFPPRFSGLQFPNYSSELNVNALELDDSALYLCASSSGTGGYGEETQYFGPGTRLLVL.

As to this clone: The junction and the germline gene differ at one end; a read error may be behind it. The V gene is TRBV7-7, the J gene TRBJ2-2, with 9 bases that match TRBD2. The germline V gene encodes CDR1 SSHAT and CDR2 FNYEAQ (reference sequence). CDR3 size: 15 residues. The CDR3 coding sequence is TGTGCTAGCAGCTTAAGAGCGGGGGGCCCCGGGGAGCTGTTTTTT. Protein product: CASSLRAGGPGELFF.

This clone was recorded once. The genes are TRBV2 and TRBJ2-2, with D uncertain. V shed 6 bases and J shed 2 bases, with 4 bases lying between them. Germline V lookup: CDR1 SNHLY, CDR2 FYNNEI. This CDR3 is 12 amino acids long. CDR3 in DNA: TGTGCCAGCAGCCTCAACACCGGGGAGCTGTTTTTT. This gives the protein CASSLNTGELFF.

CDR3 residues: CASSLQGWETQYF. In DNA, the CDR3 is TGTGCCAGCAGCTTACAGGGATGGGAGACCCAGTACTTC. This chain connects TRBV6-6 to TRBJ2-5; perhaps TRBD1 as D (6 bases). Per germline, CDR1 MNHNY and CDR2 SVGAGI (reference sequence). The CDR3 totals 13 residues. V gave up 6 bases and J gave up 5 bases, with 13 bases separating them.

This rearrangement joins TRBV19 to TRBJ2-6, with TRBD1 identical over 9 bases. The length of the CDR3 is 18 residues. Losses at the gene ends were 8 bases for V and 0 bases for J; bases not matched to a gene: 11. The germline CDR1 and CDR2 sequences are LNHDA and SQIVND (reference sequence). The CDR3 loop is CASGMSRDRASGANVLTF. CDR3 DNA: TGTGCCAGTGGCATGTCCCGGGACAGGGCCTCTGGGGCCAACGTCCTGACTTTC. Drawing the rest from reference TRBV19 and TRBJ2-6, the complete variable domain is DGGITQSPKYLFRKEGQNVTLSCEQNLNHDAMYWYRQDPGQGLRLIYYSQIVNDFQKGDIAEGYSVSREKKESFPLTVTSAQKNPTAFYLCASGMSRDRASGANVLTFGAGSRLTVL.